These T cell receptor beta chains were read from a single sample in a study of identical twins. Using its own MiXCR run on the 5' RACE reads, TCRdb lists one record per CDR3 protein. The profile covers 1.5 million to 2 million distinct CDR3 sequences, with about 32% appearing a single time and approximately 0.29% taken by the ten largest. Sequenced sample: cord blood. All receptors come from a newborn girl in good health. The CDR3 runs from the conserved cysteine through the conserved F or W. The D gene is left open where the match is weak. The size field is filled for only some rows; it gives once, few, many or a size class.

TRBV9	15	few	TRBD1	TRBJ2-7	CASSVGTGGGYEQYF	TGTGCCAGCAGCGTAGGGACAGGGGGGGGCTACGAGCAGTACTTC
TRBV4-1	15	few	TRBD2	TRBJ2-4	CASSQRGGVKNIQYF	TGCGCCAGCAGCCAGCGCGGGGGGGTCAAAAACATTCAGTACTTC
TRBV16	13	few	.	TRBJ2-5	CASSQGWEETQYF	TGTGCCAGCAGCCAAGGATGGGAGGAGACCCAGTACTTC
TRBV29-1	16	.	.	TRBJ2-3	CSVEGRAGAYTDTQYF	TGCAGCGTTGAAGGCCGCGCCGGGGCCTACACAGATACGCAGTATTTT
TRBV6-1	13	.	TRBD1	TRBJ2-1	CASRKQGANEQFF	TGTGCCAGCAGGAAACAGGGGGCGAATGAGCAGTTCTTC
TRBV5-4	16	.	.	TRBJ2-1	CASSLASLRVGSEQFF	TGTGCCAGCAGCTTGGCCTCGTTGAGGGTTGGGAGTGAGCAGTTCTTC
TRBV6-1	14	.	.	TRBJ1-5	CASGRNGSNQPQHF	TGTGCCAGCGGAAGGAACGGGAGCAATCAGCCCCAGCATTTT
TRBV28	12	few	.	TRBJ2-3	CASTFPPDTQYF	TGTGCCAGCACTTTCCCGCCAGATACGCAGTATTTT
TRBV4-2	13	many	.	TRBJ2-7	CASSPSTGGEQYF	TGTGCCAGCAGCCCCTCGACAGGAGGGGAGCAGTACTTC
TRBV12-5	15	.	TRBD1	TRBJ2-3	CASGFGQGETDTQYF	TGTGCTAGTGGTTTCGGACAGGGGGAAACAGATACGCAGTATTTT
TRBV10-3	12	.	TRBD1	TRBJ1-1	CATRGGGTEAFF	TGTGCCACCCGAGGGGGCGGCACTGAAGCTTTCTTT
TRBV20-1	17	.	TRBD2	TRBJ2-2	CSAKSWVLAGGTGELFF	TGCAGTGCTAAAAGTTGGGTACTAGCGGGAGGTACCGGGGAGCTGTTTTTT
TRBV20-1	16	.	TRBD2	TRBJ2-1	CSAREVSGGSYNEQFF	TGCAGTGCTAGAGAGGTTAGCGGGGGCTCCTACAATGAGCAGTTCTTC
TRBV2	14	.	.	TRBJ2-4	CASSWTAAKNIQYF	TGTGCCAGCAGTTGGACAGCAGCCAAAAACATTCAGTACTTC
TRBV29-1	15	.	TRBD1	TRBJ1-1	CSVEKSGTGLTEAFF	TGCAGCGTTGAGAAATCCGGGACAGGTTTAACTGAAGCTTTCTTT
TRBV10-3	14	.	.	TRBJ1-1	CAISDNGLGTEAFF	TGTGCCATCAGCGACAACGGGCTGGGCACTGAAGCTTTCTTT
TRBV7-2	14	few	.	TRBJ2-3	CASSWRSGTDTQYF	TGTGCCAGCAGCTGGCGGAGCGGCACAGATACGCAGTATTTT
TRBV6-1	14	.	TRBD1	TRBJ1-2	CASTYRQGRYGYTF	TGTGCCAGCACCTATCGACAGGGAAGGTATGGCTACACCTTC
TRBV3-1	13	.	.	TRBJ1-2	CASNKRGDYGYTF	TGTGCCAGCAACAAGCGGGGTGACTATGGCTACACCTTC
TRBV2	15	many	TRBD1	TRBJ1-2	CASWTFGTGRFGYTF	TGTGCCAGCTGGACATTTGGGACAGGGCGATTTGGCTACACCTTC
TRBV6-1	14	few	TRBD1	TRBJ1-2	CASSETGGGYGYTF	TGTGCCAGCAGTGAGACAGGGGGCGGCTATGGCTACACCTTC
TRBV5-1	14	.	.	TRBJ2-5	CASSWVAFDNEQYF	TGCGCCAGCAGTTGGGTAGCGTTCGACAATGAGCAGTACTTC
TRBV24-1	15	.	.	TRBJ2-7	CATISTGRSSYEQYF	TGTGCCACCATATCTACGGGGAGGAGCTCCTACGAGCAGTACTTC
TRBV12-3/TRBV12-4	14	.	.	TRBJ2-7	CASSLRFTEYEQYF	TGTGCCAGCAGTTTAAGATTTACCGAATACGAGCAGTACTTC
TRBV4-1	15	few	.	TRBJ1-6	CASSQDRLRVSPLHF	TGCGCCAGCAGCCAAGATCGGCTCAGGGTTTCACCCCTCCACTTT
TRBV7-8	18	few	TRBD2	TRBJ2-7	CASSQEWSGGRSIYEQYF	TGTGCCAGCAGCCAAGAATGGTCTGGCGGGAGATCGATTTACGAGCAGTACTTC
TRBV5-1	16	few	TRBD2	TRBJ2-3	CASSSQLAVATDTQYF	TGCGCCAGCAGCTCCCAACTAGCGGTCGCCACAGATACGCAGTATTTT
TRBV28	16	.	.	TRBJ2-2	CASSFGGNLNTGELFF	TGTGCCAGCAGTTTTGGAGGGAACTTGAACACCGGGGAGCTGTTTTTT
TRBV20-1	17	.	TRBD2	TRBJ2-3	CSARLSPAGGQADTQYF	TGCAGTGCTAGATTATCTCCAGCGGGGGGGCAAGCAGATACGCAGTATTTT
TRBV18	18	.	.	TRBJ1-4	CASSLQGSSLRGVEKLFF	TGTGCCAGCTCATTGCAGGGGTCGTCCCTACGGGGAGTTGAAAAACTGTTTTTT
TRBV6-5	15	.	.	TRBJ2-7	CASSFHWRDSHEQYF	TGTGCCAGCAGTTTCCACTGGCGGGATTCCCACGAGCAGTACTTC
TRBV3-1	15	once	.	TRBJ1-2	CTSSQRAAPRYGYTF	TGTACCAGCAGCCAAAGGGCAGCACCCCGCTATGGCTACACCTTC
TRBV12-3/TRBV12-4	17	.	.	TRBJ2-3	CASSLGSGPLWADTQYF	TGTGCCAGCAGTTTAGGGTCCGGCCCTCTCTGGGCAGATACGCAGTATTTT
TRBV7-9	15	.	.	TRBJ2-3	CASSLSNLYTDTQYF	TGTGCCAGCAGCTTATCGAACTTATACACAGATACGCAGTATTTT
TRBV28	15	few	.	TRBJ2-1	CASSAYERSYNEQFF	TGTGCCAGCAGTGCTTACGAGCGGTCCTACAATGAGCAGTTCTTC
TRBV27	14	.	.	TRBJ1-4	CASSIRLDGEKLFF	TGTGCCAGCAGTATAAGACTGGATGGGGAAAAACTGTTTTTT
TRBV19	13	.	.	TRBJ2-7	CASSNGAAYEQYF	TGTGCCAGTAGTAATGGCGCCGCCTACGAGCAGTACTTC
TRBV4-2	15	.	TRBD1	TRBJ1-1	CASSYPTGGNTEAFF	TGTGCCAGCAGCTATCCGACAGGGGGTAACACTGAAGCTTTCTTT
TRBV24-1	15	.	TRBD1	TRBJ2-7	CATSDRGQVSYEQYF	TGTGCCACCAGTGACAGGGGACAGGTCTCCTACGAGCAGTACTTC
TRBV6-1	15	.	TRBD1	TRBJ1-1	CASSDRGGRGPEAFF	TGTGCCAGCAGTGATCGTGGGGGCAGGGGGCCTGAAGCTTTCTTT
TRBV5-1	15	.	TRBD1	TRBJ1-1	CASSPTGGPTTEAFF	TGCGCCAGCAGCCCGACAGGGGGCCCGACCACTGAAGCTTTCTTT
TRBV11-2	14	few	.	TRBJ2-7	CASSSQRRGYEQYF	TGTGCCAGCAGCTCTCAAAGGAGGGGTTACGAGCAGTACTTC
TRBV20-1	12	few	TRBD1	TRBJ2-7	CSARQGTDEQYF	TGCAGTGCGAGACAGGGAACCGACGAGCAGTACTTC
TRBV4-1	15	few	.	TRBJ1-2	CASSQERQINYGYTF	TGCGCCAGCAGCCAAGAACGCCAGATTAACTATGGCTACACCTTC
TRBV20-1	13	.	TRBD1	TRBJ2-5	CSANSDRGPTQYF	TGCAGCGCCAATTCGGACAGGGGCCCGACCCAGTACTTC
TRBV11-2	14	.	.	TRBJ2-2	CASIGITNTGELFF	TGTGCCAGCATTGGCATAACGAACACCGGGGAGCTGTTTTTT
TRBV5-7	16	few	.	TRBJ1-6	CASSDDPDSDNSPLHF	TGTGCCAGCAGCGATGATCCGGATTCCGATAATTCACCCCTCCACTTT
TRBV12-3/TRBV12-4	15	few	.	TRBJ1-6	CASTPGRRLNSPLHF	TGTGCCAGCACTCCAGGACGGAGGTTGAATTCACCCCTCCACTTT
TRBV4-2	15	.	TRBD1	TRBJ1-1	CASSQTGVMNTEAFF	TGTGCCAGCAGCCAGACAGGGGTTATGAACACTGAAGCTTTCTTT
TRBV12-3/TRBV12-4	13	few	.	TRBJ1-2	CASSLTVGYGYTF	TGTGCCAGCAGTTTGACAGTCGGCTATGGCTACACCTTC
TRBV5-6	13	.	.	TRBJ2-7	CASSATDSYEQYF	TGTGCCAGCAGCGCGACCGATTCCTACGAGCAGTACTTC
TRBV29-1	14	.	TRBD1	TRBJ1-4	CSVQPGGGNEKLFF	TGCAGCGTTCAACCAGGGGGCGGGAATGAAAAACTGTTTTTT
TRBV6-2/TRBV6-3	16	few	TRBD2	TRBJ2-7	CASSPWRLAATYEQYF	TGTGCCAGCAGCCCCTGGCGACTAGCAGCGACCTACGAGCAGTACTTC
TRBV20-1	14	.	TRBD2	TRBJ2-1	CSLAGVPTYNEQFF	TGCAGTTTAGCGGGAGTGCCTACCTACAATGAGCAGTTCTTC
TRBV7-2	14	few	.	TRBJ2-7	CASSLDAGTYEQYF	TGTGCCAGCAGCTTAGACGCGGGAACCTACGAGCAGTACTTC
TRBV29-1	14	few	TRBD1	TRBJ2-7	CSVTDRGPYYEQYF	TGCAGCGTTACCGACAGGGGCCCCTACTACGAGCAGTACTTC
TRBV11-1	16	few	.	TRBJ2-3	CASSFRSLFGTDTQYF	TGTGCCAGCAGCTTTCGGAGTTTATTTGGCACAGATACGCAGTATTTT
TRBV4-2	14	.	.	TRBJ2-2	CVSSQERMAGELFF	TGTGTCAGCAGCCAAGAAAGGATGGCCGGGGAGCTGTTTTTT
TRBV12-3/TRBV12-4	18	.	TRBD2	TRBJ2-3	CASSSPGLAGSRTDTQYF	TGTGCCAGCAGCTCTCCGGGACTAGCGGGGAGTCGCACAGATACGCAGTATTTT